The 32 T cell receptor beta chains given below trace back to one sample, sequenced in a study of tumor-infiltrating lymphocytes in primary liver carcinoma. Both RNA and DNA were isolated together from about 21-30 mg of bulk tissue that had not been sorted. Starting from approximately 500 ng of total RNA, TCR beta cDNA was produced with a primer in the constant region. Slightly modified ARM-PCR with three nested multiplex PCR rounds yielded TCR beta libraries. With TRBV1-TRBV30 forward primers and a C-beta reverse primer, the first two PCR rounds were run for 10 cycles each. TCRdb re-analysed the multiplex PCR reads in MiXCR, keeping a single row per CDR3 protein. The table shows roughly 190,000 distinct CDR3 sequences, with 70% to 90% occurring only once. The sample comprised tumor tissue from primary liver carcinoma. The receptors originated from a middle-aged man with primary liver carcinoma and hepatitis B virus infection.

The rearrangement uses TRBV4-2 and TRBJ2-1; 7 positions agree with TRBD2. Germline V lookup: CDR1 LGHNA, CDR2 YNFKEQ. The CDR3 contains 17 residues. The ends lost 1 base at V and 7 bases at J; junction bases unmatched: 13. CDR3 in amino acids: CASSQASAGYMGNEQFF. CDR3 nucleotide sequence: TGTGCCAGCAGCCAAGCTTCAGCGGGATATATGGGGAATGAGCAGTTCTTC.

Details on this clonotype: One end of the junction does not line up with germline, which may come from a read error. The chain joins TRBV20-1 to TRBJ2-1; TRBD2 might be the D (6 bases). In germline, CDR1 is DFQATT, CDR2 SNEGSKA (reference sequence). The CDR3 runs to 14 residues. The CDR3 protein is CSAREGTPVNGQFF. CDR3 sequence (DNA): TGCAGTGCTAGAGAAGGGACTCCCGTTAATGGGCAGTTCTTC.

Worth noting for this clonotype: The junction differs from germline at one of its ends, possibly a read error. J is TRBJ2-1 and V is TRBV28; a possible D gene is TRBD2 (6 bases). This CDR3 is 15 amino acids long. Germline CDR1 is MDHEN and CDR2 is SYDVKM. The CDR3 is CANSSTSSPRNEQFF. The DNA of the CDR3 is TGTGCCAACAGTTCTACTAGCAGCCCAAGGAATGAGCAGTTCTTC.

A remark on this clonotype: A much larger clonotype is one base distant, so this may be a read error. The CDR3 does not end in the conserved phenylalanine or tryptophan, so this is likely a read error. V gene TRBV5-1 combines with J gene TRBJ2-4; tentatively, D is TRBD2 (6 bases). This CDR3 contains 14 residues. The ends were cut back, 2 bases at V and 2 bases at J, with 8 bases in the middle. The V gene's germline CDR1 is SGHRS and CDR2 YFSETQ. The CDR3 nucleotides read TGCGCCAGCAGCTTCGGGGGTCCCAAAAACATTCAGTACTCC. It encodes CASSFGGPKNIQYS.

Regarding this clonotype: Because it lacks the conserved phenylalanine or tryptophan at the end, this CDR3 is likely a read error. This chain links TRBV5-6 with TRBJ2-5, with D possibly being TRBD1 (6 bases). V was cut by 4 bases and J by 1 base, with 11 bases left in between. The CDR3 has 14 residues. Germline assignment: CDR1 SGHDT and CDR2 YYEEEE. CDR3 sequence (DNA): TGTGCCAGCAGCCTGGGGGCTAGCCAAGAGACCCAGTACTTA. Protein product: CASSLGASQETQYL.

The chain couples TRBV12-3 or TRBV12-4 to TRBJ2-7; 7 bases align to TRBD1. V trimming: 11 bases; J trimming: 2 bases; junction bases outside the gene matches: 15. The CDR3 covers 15 residues. The CDR3 here is CAGSPEDRPTYEQYF. In DNA form, the CDR3 reads TGTGCCGGTAGTCCCGAGGACAGGCCTACCTACGAGCAGTACTTC.

A note on this clonotype: The junction does not match germline at one end; this may be a read error. The gene calls are TRBV12-3 or TRBV12-4 and TRBJ2-7, with TRBD2 matching over 7 bases. CDR3 size: 14 residues. Written as DNA, the CDR3 is TGTGCCAGCAGTTTGTTAACGGGAGGCTACGAGCAATACTTC. Residues: CASSLLTGGYEQYF.

This chain links TRBV6-2 or TRBV6-3 with TRBJ1-6, with unresolved D. The CDR3 has 15 residues. The ends were cut back, 2 bases at V and 10 bases at J, with 15 bases in the middle. Germline lookup yields CDR1 MNHEY and CDR2 SVGEGT. CDR3 in DNA: TGTGCCAGCAGTTACCTCGGCACGGTTGAGTCACCCCTCCACTTT. It specifies CASSYLGTVESPLHF.

This clonotype was seen just once. The junction departs from the called germline gene at one end, perhaps through a read error. For the CDR3, the DNA is TGTGCCAGCAGCTTTGATTGTCTGGGAACAGATACGCAATATTTT. This translates into CASSFDCLGTDTQYF. The rearrangement links TRBV11-2 to TRBJ2-3; D gene ambiguous. CDR3 size: 15 residues. The germline CDR1 and CDR2 sequences are SGHAT and FQNNGV.

On this clonotype itself: Given a much more abundant clone one base away, this may be a read error. CDR3 protein: CASSSGGTTIFEQYF. CDR3 DNA: TGTGCCAGTAGTTCCGGTGGGACTACTATTTTCGAGCAGTACTTC. The chain links TRBV19 to TRBJ2-7; TRBD2 aligns across 7 bases. V gave up 5 bases and J gave up 6 bases; unmatched junction bases: 13. Germline CDR1 LNHDA, CDR2 SQIVND (reference sequence). The CDR3 is 15 amino acids.

On this clonotype itself: One end of the junction does not line up with germline, which may come from a read error. CDR3 sequence: CSVGQANIQCF. The CDR3 DNA is TGCAGCGTTGGACAGGCAAACATTCAGTGCTTC. This chain uses TRBV29-1 with TRBJ2-4; tentatively, D is TRBD1 (6 bases). The CDR3 is made up of 11 amino acids. Germline V gene sequence: CDR1 SQVTM, CDR2 ANQGSEA.

About this clonotype itself: A read error may account for a junction end that differs from germline. The chain recombines TRBV11-2 with TRBJ1-6; TRBD1 matches at 8 bases. The germline V gene encodes CDR1 SGHAT and CDR2 FQNNGV. The CDR3 has 15 residues. CDR3 in amino acids: CGSSREDRAYPPLHF. In DNA form, the CDR3 reads TGTGGCAGCAGCCGCGAGGACAGGGCCTATCCACCCCTCCACTTT.

This chain connects TRBV29-1 to TRBJ2-3; D is unresolved. CDR1 is SQVTM and CDR2 is ANQGSEA in the germline V gene. The CDR3 is made up of 12 amino acids. The CDR3 coding sequence is TGCAATGTTTCCGACAACACAGATACGCAGTATTTT. Translating it yields CNVSDNTDTQYF.

In the case of this clonotype: A junction boundary mismatches the germline segment, possibly from a read error. The gene calls are TRBV29-1 and TRBJ2-7; D remains ambiguous. The V gene's germline CDR1 is SQVTM and CDR2 ANQGSEA. The CDR3 is 12 residues long. The CDR3 region is CSVGWSNHEQYF. The CDR3 DNA is TGCAGCGTGGGTTGGAGTAATCACGAACAGTACTTC.

This clonotype was counted many times. V usage is TRBV5-6 and J usage is TRBJ2-2, with 10 bases identical to TRBD1. CDR3 length equals 17 residues. Trimming cost V 3 bases and J 4 bases; bases outside gene matches: 9. Per germline, CDR1 SGHDT and CDR2 YYEEEE. Here the CDR3 DNA reads TGTGCCAGCAGCTCCACCCGGGACAGGGGTGGCACCGGGGAGCTGTTTTTT. Protein sequence: CASSSTRDRGGTGELFF.

Concerning this clonotype: This sequence may be a read error, since a much larger clone differs from it by one base. The CDR3 region has the DNA TGTGCCTGGAGGAGGGTGTATGGCTACACCTTC. It specifies CAWRRVYGYTF. This chain uses TRBV30 with TRBJ1-2; no definite D call. Trimming took off 3 bases at V and 5 bases at J, with 7 bases between the two ends. CDR1 GTSNPN and CDR2 SVGIG come from the germline V gene (reference sequence). This CDR3 has 11 residues.

This clonotype was detected many times. This chain links TRBV28 with TRBJ1-1, with 8 bases aligning to TRBD1. The CDR3 covers 14 residues. V shed 6 bases and J 5 bases; nucleotides not matched to a gene: 8. The germline V gene has CDR1 MDHEN and CDR2 SYDVKM. The CDR3 DNA reads as TGTGCCAGCAGGAAAGGACAGGGAAGGACTGAAGCTTTCTTT. This gives the protein CASRKGQGRTEAFF.

Of note for this clonotype: The junction and the germline gene differ at one end; a read error may be behind it. The gene calls are TRBV11-1 and TRBJ2-1, with D tentatively TRBD2 (5 bases). The CDR3 has 16 amino acids. From germline, CDR1 is SGHAT and CDR2 FQDESV (reference sequence). The CDR3 loop reads CASNPRVADSYNEQLF. The CDR3 nucleotides read TGTGCCAGCAACCCCCGGGTGGCGGACTCCTACAATGAGCAACTCTTC.

The rearrangement joins TRBV5-1 to TRBJ1-6; 10 bases are shared with TRBD1. The trim removed 4 bases at V and 15 bases at J, leaving 13 bases unmatched. Per the germline V gene, CDR1 is SGHRS and CDR2 is YFSETQ. CDR3 length equals 15 residues. CDR3 amino acids: CASSGQGGYNSFLHF. Here the CDR3 DNA reads TGCGCCAGCAGCGGACAGGGGGGGTATAATTCATTCCTCCACTTT.

Notes on this clonotype: Given the absence of the conserved phenylalanine or tryptophan at the CDR3 end, a read error is likely. The J gene is TRBJ1-1, the V gene TRBV4-3; D not certain. CDR1 and CDR2 (germline): LGHNA, YSLEER. The CDR3 spans 13 residues. Trimming stripped 4 bases from V and 0 bases from J, with 6 bases between. This CDR3 reads CASSRHMNTEAFY. In DNA form, the CDR3 reads TGCGCCAGCAGCCGACACATGAACACTGAAGCTTTCTAT.

In the case of this clonotype: This is likely a read error, given that the CDR3 carries no conserved phenylalanine or tryptophan at its end. The chain is built from TRBV29-1 and TRBJ2-5; D may be TRBD1 (6 bases). The CDR3 consists of 12 residues. Germline CDR1 SQVTM, CDR2 ANQGSEA. V lost 6 bases to trimming and J lost 9 bases, with 17 bases between them. CDR3 nucleotides: TGCAGCGTGCCACAGGGATGGACGCCCCAGTACATC. Its protein product is CSVPQGWTPQYI.

With regard to this clonotype: The germline gene is not matched at one end of the junction; a read error may be the cause. The J gene is TRBJ1-2, the V gene TRBV10-3, with D possibly TRBD1 on 6 matching bases. Germline V gene data show CDR1 as ENHRY and CDR2 as SYGVKD. The CDR3 length is 16 residues. The CDR3 is CANSESTGLSACDYTF. The CDR3 region has the DNA TGTGCCAACAGTGAGTCAACAGGGCTCTCAGCCTGTGACTACACCTTC.

Points on this clonotype: One end of the junction varies from germline; a read error may be responsible. The V call is TRBV6-2 or TRBV6-3, the J call TRBJ2-5; 7 positions match TRBD2. This CDR3 has 13 amino acids. Germline V lookup: CDR1 MNHEY, CDR2 SVGEGT. The CDR3 loop reads CDSSSGLVNTQYF. The CDR3 nucleotides read TGTGACAGCAGTTCAGGACTAGTGAACACCCAATACTTC.

Concerning this clonotype itself: A junction boundary mismatches the germline segment, possibly from a read error. This chain uses TRBV12-3 or TRBV12-4 with TRBJ2-5; D perhaps matches TRBD2 (5 bases). CDR3 length equals 14 residues. The CDR3 region is CDSGLTTDQETQYF. DNA of the CDR3: TGTGACAGCGGTTTAACTACAGACCAAGAGACCCAGTACTTC.

A remark on this clonotype: At one of its ends the junction is not consistent with the germline gene, which may arise from a read error. This chain joins TRBV11-2 and TRBJ2-1; D call uncertain. The CDR3 has 12 amino acids. Per germline, CDR1 SGHAT and CDR2 FQNNGV. DNA of the CDR3: TGTGTCAGCAGCTATAACTACAATGAGCAGGTTTTC. Amino acids: CVSSYNYNEQVF.

The genes are TRBV6-5 and TRBJ1-1; D remains unclear. In germline, CDR1 is MNHEY, CDR2 SVGAGI. Trimming pared 5 bases from V and 6 bases from J, leaving 25 bases between. The CDR3 sequence is 17 residues long. CDR3 sequence (DNA): TGTGCCAGCAGTCCTCCCACGGTGGCGGTAGGTATCGCTGAAGCTTTCTTT. Its translation: CASSPPTVAVGIAEAFF.

The V gene is TRBV28, the J gene TRBJ2-7, with 10 bases fitting TRBD2. The CDR3 is 16 residues long. Germline V gene data show CDR1 as MDHEN and CDR2 as SYDVKM. Trimming at V came to 7 bases and at J to 1 base, leaving 10 bases not matched to a gene. CDR3 in amino acids: CASIPRTSGLSYEQYF. The CDR3 region has the DNA TGTGCCAGCATCCCAAGGACTAGCGGTCTTTCCTACGAGCAGTACTTC.

For this clonotype: A junction end diverges from the germline sequence, so it may reflect a read error. The CDR3 DNA reads as TGCAGGGTTGAGGGCGGGGCCGGCACCACAAATACGCAGTATTTT. Translating gives CRVEGGAGTTNTQYF. The chain joins TRBV29-1 to TRBJ2-3; a weak D match, TRBD2 (6 bases). Germline values: CDR1 SQVTM, CDR2 ANQGSEA. The CDR3 is made up of 15 amino acids.

The gene calls are TRBV19 and TRBJ2-1; no definite D call. The CDR3 runs 15 residues. Trimming shortened V by 2 bases and J by 6 bases, and 14 bases separated the two germline ends. CDR1 and CDR2 from the germline V gene are LNHDA and SQIVND (reference sequence). CDR3 in DNA: TGTGCCAGTAGTATAAAACCCCCCCTCGGCAATGAGCAGTTCTTC. Translated, it gives CASSIKPPLGNEQFF. Filled out from reference TRBV19 and TRBJ2-1, the complete variable domain reads DGGITQSPKYLFRKEGQNVTLSCEQNLNHDAMYWYRQDPGQGLRLIYYSQIVNDFQKGDIAEGYSVSREKKESFPLTVTSAQKNPTAFYLCASSIKPPLGNEQFFGPGTRLTVL.

The chain is built from TRBV12-3 or TRBV12-4 and TRBJ1-5; no clear D gene. The CDR3 spans 15 residues. CDR3 sequence reads: CTSSLNRGSNQPQHF. Here the CDR3 DNA reads TGTACTAGCAGTTTAAATCGGGGTAGCAATCAGCCCCAGCATTTT.

Remarks on this clonotype: One end of the junction varies from germline; a read error may be responsible. The V call is TRBV5-5, the J call TRBJ2-7; maybe TRBD2 (6 bases). The CDR3 length is 15 residues. Germline CDR1 reads SGHKS; CDR2 reads YYEKEE (reference sequence). Here the CDR3 reads CTSSLGGITRYEQYF. DNA of the CDR3: TGTACCAGCAGCTTAGGCGGGATCACTCGCTACGAGCAGTACTTC. The full variable domain, completed using reference TRBV5-5 and TRBJ2-7, is DAGVTQSPTHLIKTRGQQVTLRCSPISGHKSVSWYQQVLGQGPQFIFQYYEKEERGRGNFPDRFSARQFPNYSSELNVNALLLGDSALYLCTSSLGGITRYEQYFGPGTRLTVT.

This clonotype was seen once. One end of the junction does not line up with germline, which may come from a read error. The V gene is TRBV29-1, the J gene TRBJ1-4, with D uncertain. Germline CDR1 SQVTM, CDR2 ANQGSEA. This CDR3 is built from 13 residues. Here the CDR3 DNA reads TGTAGCGTTAACGGAGCGATGGGTGAAAAACTGTTTTTT. It translates to CSVNGAMGEKLFF. The whole variable domain, filled in from reference TRBV29-1 and TRBJ1-4, reads SAVISQKPSRDICQRGTSLTIQCQVDSQVTMMFWYRQQPGQSLTLIATANQGSEATYESGFVIDKFPISRPNLTFSTLTVSNMSPEDSSIYLCSVNGAMGEKLFFGSGTQLSVL.